This TCR beta chain came from a study of post-analysis software for immune sequencing data. Overall study context: The study covered relapsing-remitting, secondary progressive and progressive-relapsing courses of multiple sclerosis.

General study points: Included in a set of roughly 5 TRBV segments more frequent in patients than controls were TRBV5-6, TRBV5-1 and TRBV20-1. Strong co-clustering by F measure linked samples that shared a preparation batch.

Details on this clonotype: Its antigen remains unidentified.

The CDR3 length is 14 residues. Per the germline V gene, CDR1 is SGHRS and CDR2 is YFSETQ. V was clipped by 5 bases and J by 2 bases; unmatched bases: 4. Included in the TCR beta cDNA libraries were unique molecular identifiers. The T cell input of about 1 to 10 million gave 400,000 to 500,000 cDNA molecules. TCRdb analysed the PCR reads with MiXCR anew, one entry per CDR3 protein. The repertoire includes about 820,000 distinct CDR3 sequences, about 57% of them detected once, and approximately 4.4% sits in the top ten. The chain uses TRBV5-1 and TRBJ2-5; 9 bases agree with TRBD1. The TCR comes from a girl aged 5 to 17 with multiple sclerosis. The specimen sequenced was blood. This chain's CDR3 is CASRNDRGQETQYF. The CDR3 DNA reads TGCGCCAGCAGAAACGACAGGGGGCAAGAGACCCAGTACTTC.